The rows below give T cell receptor beta chains drawn from one sample of a study of T cells in Graves' hyperthyroidism and ophthalmopathy. MiXCR was run by TCRdb on the multiplex PCR reads, yielding one entry per CDR3 protein. The sample shows 300,000 to 400,000 distinct CDR3 sequences, more than 11% of them seen only once. The sample consisted of blood. All receptors derive from a woman in her 30s with Graves' hyperthyroidism. Each CDR3 is given with its conserved first and last residue. Each record gives: D gene, clone size, J gene, V gene, CDR3 DNA, CDR3 protein. A D gene is named only where the DNA matches it firmly. Only some rows state a clone size, as once, few, many or a class for expanded clones.

d_call: -; clone_size: many; j_call: TRBJ1-1; v_call: TRBV7-2; cdr3_nt: TGTGCCAGCAGCTCCCCTAGGGGGGGCGCGGAAGCTTTCTTT; cdr3_aa: CASSSPRGGAEAFF
d_call: -; clone_size: many; j_call: TRBJ2-1; v_call: TRBV7-2; cdr3_nt: TGTGCCAGCAGCTTTGGTGGCTACAATGAGCAGTTCTTC; cdr3_aa: CASSFGGYNEQFF
d_call: TRBD2; clone_size: many; j_call: TRBJ2-7; v_call: TRBV15; cdr3_nt: TGTGCCACCAGCACTGACAGCGGGAACTACTCCTACGAGCAGTACTTC; cdr3_aa: CATSTDSGNYSYEQYF
d_call: -; clone_size: -; j_call: TRBJ1-1; v_call: TRBV30; cdr3_nt: TGTGCCTGGAGTGGCCAAGTCACTGAAGCTTTCTTT; cdr3_aa: CAWSGQVTEAFF
d_call: -; clone_size: many; j_call: TRBJ2-3; v_call: TRBV29-1; cdr3_nt: TGCAGGGCAAGCGGGCTCGATGCCCCAGATACGCAGTATTTT; cdr3_aa: CRASGLDAPDTQYF
d_call: -; clone_size: many; j_call: TRBJ2-2; v_call: TRBV12-3/TRBV12-4; cdr3_nt: TGTGCCAGCAGAGCAGGGTCCGGGGAGCTGTTTTTT; cdr3_aa: CASRAGSGELFF
d_call: TRBD1; clone_size: -; j_call: TRBJ2-1; v_call: TRBV7-2; cdr3_nt: TGTGCCAGCAGCTTTTTCACAGGGGCCCTGTTCTTC; cdr3_aa: CASSFFTGALFF
d_call: -; clone_size: -; j_call: TRBJ2-5; v_call: TRBV27; cdr3_nt: TGTGCCAGCAGTACGACACCCAAGGGAGAGACCCAGTACTTC; cdr3_aa: CASSTTPKGETQYF
d_call: -; clone_size: few; j_call: TRBJ2-5; v_call: TRBV5-6; cdr3_nt: TGTGCCAGCAGCTTTGGGCGTGAAGAGACCCAGTACTTC; cdr3_aa: CASSFGREETQYF
d_call: -; clone_size: many; j_call: TRBJ2-2; v_call: TRBV18; cdr3_nt: TGTGCCAGCTCAGAGCATAACACCGGGGAGCTGTTTTTT; cdr3_aa: CASSEHNTGELFF
d_call: TRBD1; clone_size: -; j_call: TRBJ2-7; v_call: TRBV28; cdr3_nt: TGTGCCAGCAGTTTAGGGACAGGGGGCGCGTCCTACGAGCAGTACTTC; cdr3_aa: CASSLGTGGASYEQYF
d_call: -; clone_size: many; j_call: TRBJ1-2; v_call: TRBV12-3/TRBV12-4; cdr3_nt: TGTGCCGACAGCTATGGCTACACCTTC; cdr3_aa: CADSYGYTF
d_call: TRBD1; clone_size: few; j_call: TRBJ2-6; v_call: TRBV19; cdr3_nt: TGTGCCAGTAGTTTCGCCGGGACAGGGGTCGGTGGGGCCAACGTCCTGACTTTC; cdr3_aa: CASSFAGTGVGGANVLTF
d_call: -; clone_size: -; j_call: TRBJ2-2; v_call: TRBV28; cdr3_nt: TGTGCCAGCAGTTTAAGGACTCCGTTAGAGCTGTTTTTT; cdr3_aa: CASSLRTPLELFF
d_call: -; clone_size: -; j_call: TRBJ2-1; v_call: TRBV6-1; cdr3_nt: TGTGCCAGCAGTGACGGGGGATCTGAGCAGTTCTTC; cdr3_aa: CASSDGGSEQFF
d_call: -; clone_size: few; j_call: TRBJ2-6; v_call: TRBV2; cdr3_nt: TGTGCCAGCTCTCGGGCCAACGTCCTGACTTTC; cdr3_aa: CASSRANVLTF